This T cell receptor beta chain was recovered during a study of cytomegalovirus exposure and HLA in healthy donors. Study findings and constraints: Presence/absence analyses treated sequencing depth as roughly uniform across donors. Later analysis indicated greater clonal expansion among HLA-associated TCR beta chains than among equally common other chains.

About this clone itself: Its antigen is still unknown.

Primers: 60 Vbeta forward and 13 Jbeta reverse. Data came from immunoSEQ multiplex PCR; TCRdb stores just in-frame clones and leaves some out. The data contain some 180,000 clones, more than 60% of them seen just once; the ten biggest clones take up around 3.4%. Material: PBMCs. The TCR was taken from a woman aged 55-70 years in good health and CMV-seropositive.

CDR3 sequence: CASSRGQGTSGNTIYF. CDR3 nucleotide sequence: TGTGCCAGCAGTCGGGGACAGGGAACCTCTGGAAACACCATATATTTT. The chain employs TRBV14 and TRBJ1-3; 9 bases agree with TRBD1. V shed 6 bases, J shed 0 bases, and the junction held 6 bases outside the gene matches. This CDR3 is built from 16 residues. The germline gives CDR1 SGHDN, CDR2 FVKESK.